These 9 T cell receptor beta chains share one sample of origin, sequenced in a study of spatial heterogeneity in lung cancer. From the 5' RACE reads, TCRdb called clonotypes with MiXCR, one entry per CDR3 protein. The sample includes roughly 26,000 distinct CDR3 sequences, about 6% of them seen just once. The time point was: blood at routine non-recurrence follow-up after resection. Whole RNA was taken from tumor, nontumor lung or frozen PBMC; it was then sequenced unsorted. The sample in question was PBMCs, obtained at follow-up. These TCRs come from a male donor with early-stage non-small cell lung cancer.

This clonotype occurred a few times. The genes are TRBV9 and TRBJ2-3, with D unresolved. This CDR3 region has 15 residues. V was cut by 2 bases and J by 0 bases, with 10 bases left in between. In germline, CDR1 is SGDLS, CDR2 YYNGEE. CDR3 sequence: CASSVLPSSTDTQYF. The DNA for the CDR3 is TGTGCCAGCAGCGTCCTACCTTCTAGCACAGATACGCAGTATTTT. Full variable domain (rest looked up from reference TRBV9 and TRBJ2-3): DSGVTQTPKHLITATGQRVTLRCSPRSGDLSVYWYQQSLDQGLQFLIQYYNGEERAKGNILERFSAQQFPDLHSELNLSSLELGDSALYFCASSVLPSSTDTQYFGPGTRLTVL.

Only a few counts were recorded for this clonotype. This rearrangement joins TRBV19 to TRBJ1-1, with D possibly being TRBD1 (5 bases). Germline assignment: CDR1 LNHDA and CDR2 SQIVND (reference sequence). The CDR3 has 14 amino acids. V was pared by 7 bases and J by 1 base, with 13 bases between. CDR3 residues: CASKSREENTEAFF. Written as DNA, the CDR3 is TGTGCCAGTAAGTCCAGGGAGGAGAACACTGAAGCTTTCTTT. The full variable domain, rest sourced from reference TRBV19 and TRBJ1-1, is DGGITQSPKYLFRKEGQNVTLSCEQNLNHDAMYWYRQDPGQGLRLIYYSQIVNDFQKGDIAEGYSVSREKKESFPLTVTSAQKNPTAFYLCASKSREENTEAFFGQGTRLTVV.

This clonotype was seen only a few times. The V and J genes are TRBV5-4 and TRBJ2-3; 9 bases are shared with TRBD2. After removal of 4 bases from V and 2 bases from J, the junction contained 8 bases not matched to a gene. The CDR3 spans 16 residues. CDR1 is SGHNT and CDR2 is YYREEE in the germline V gene (reference sequence). The CDR3 DNA sequence: TGTGCCAGCAGCCGAAACCTAGCGGGGACCACAGATACGCAGTATTTT. Translating it yields CASSRNLAGTTDTQYF.

The sample holds many counts of this clonotype. V gene TRBV29-1 combines with J gene TRBJ2-2, with D tentatively TRBD1 (6 bases). CDR3 length equals 14 residues. CDR1 and CDR2 (germline): SQVTM, ANQGSEA. With 4 bases removed from V and 0 bases from J, the gap between germline ends came to 9 bases. This CDR3 is CSVAQGPNTGELFF. DNA of the CDR3: TGCAGCGTTGCGCAGGGGCCGAACACCGGGGAGCTGTTTTTT.

This clonotype appeared many times. DNA of the CDR3: TGTGCCAGCAGTTTTCAGGGTATGGTAACTGAAGCTTTCTTT. Protein product: CASSFQGMVTEAFF. V usage is TRBV12-3 or TRBV12-4 and J usage is TRBJ1-1; perhaps TRBD1 as D (5 bases). The CDR3 extends over 14 amino acids. V dropped 3 bases and J dropped 5 bases, with 13 bases sitting between them.

This clonotype has at least ten counts. The DNA of the CDR3 is TGCGCCAGCAGCCAAACGGGTGAATCCTACAATGAGCAGTTCTTC. Translation gives CASSQTGESYNEQFF. The chain links TRBV5-1 to TRBJ2-1; D gene ambiguous. The ends were cut back, 4 bases at V and 1 base at J, with 12 bases in the middle. This CDR3 has 15 residues. The germline CDR1 and CDR2 sequences are SGHRS and YFSETQ.

This clonotype was recorded at least ten times. The chain is built from TRBV29-1 and TRBJ2-3; D not certain. Germline lookup yields CDR1 SQVTM and CDR2 ANQGSEA. The V gene lost 3 bases and the J gene lost 4 bases, with 11 bases spanning the gap. The CDR3 covers 13 residues. In DNA, the CDR3 is TGCAGCGTTGATGCTCGTGTTTCAGATACGCAGTATTTT. It is translated as CSVDARVSDTQYF.

In its sample, this clonotype was seen many times. The V gene is TRBV6-5, the J gene TRBJ1-1; unclear D gene. Trimming left V 6 bases short and J 7 bases short, with 18 bases between. Germline CDR1 and CDR2: MNHEY and SVGAGI. This CDR3 is built from 14 residues. The CDR3 DNA is TGTGCCAGCAGGAAGACCCTTACTAGCGGTGAAGCTTTCTTT. Residues: CASRKTLTSGEAFF.

The genes are TRBV4-3 and TRBJ2-6; D not certain. Germline V gene lookup returns CDR1 LGHNA and CDR2 YSLEER. The CDR3 runs 16 residues. V shed 0 bases and J shed 0 bases, with 6 bases lying between them. The DNA for the CDR3 is TGCGCCAGCAGCCAAGAGACTCACTCTGGGGCCAACGTCCTGACTTTC. It is translated as CASSQETHSGANVLTF.